This entry lists 15 T cell receptor beta chains sequenced from one sample in a study of shared clonotypes between healthy human individuals. Generated by immunoSEQ multiplex PCR, the TCRdb table keeps only in-frame clones and is missing some. The table includes under 2.5 million clones, 92% detected once. The sample consisted of naive CD4+ T cells from PBMCs. Subset specified: CD45RA+ positively selected. The receptor set was obtained from a man between 18 and 29 years old in good health. Some clones in this sample may be carry-over from other donors' samples.

This chain joins TRBV27 and TRBJ2-5; 9 nucleotides match TRBD1. This CDR3 spans 14 amino acids. The J segment lost 3 bases and the V segment lost 9 bases, leaving 8 bases of the junction unmatched. The germline V gene encodes CDR1 MNHEY and CDR2 SMNVEV (reference sequence). CDR3 in amino acids: CARPDRGWEETQYF. The CDR3 nucleotides read TGTGCCAGACCCGACAGGGGGTGGGAAGAGACCCAGTACTTC.

This chain joins TRBV2 and TRBJ1-2; D gene unclear. Germline CDR1 SNHLY, CDR2 FYNNEI. This CDR3 has 11 residues. V was shortened by 0 bases and J by 8 bases, with 4 bases between the two germline ends. CDR3 loop: CASSEAWGYTF. The DNA for the CDR3 is TGTGCCAGCAGTGAAGCTTGGGGCTACACCTTC.

The chain links TRBV7-9 to TRBJ2-2, with 8 bases aligning to TRBD1. The CDR3 is made up of 15 amino acids. V lost 5 bases and J lost 1; bases outside the gene matches: 3. The V gene's germline CDR1 is SEHNR and CDR2 FQNEAQ (reference sequence). CDR3 sequence (DNA): TGTGCCAGCAGCCCAGGACAGGGGAACACCGGGGAGCTGTTTTTT. Its translation is CASSPGQGNTGELFF. Looking up the rest from reference TRBV7-9 and TRBJ2-2 gives the full variable domain: DTGVSQNPRHKITKRGQNVTFRCDPISEHNRLYWYRQTLGQGPEFLTYFQNEAQLEKSRLLSDRFSAERPKGSFSTLEIQRTEQGDSAMYLCASSPGQGNTGELFFGEGSRLTVL.

The gene calls are TRBV19 and TRBJ1-1; D unresolved. The CDR3 consists of 15 residues. Germline V gene data show CDR1 as LNHDA and CDR2 as SQIVND (reference sequence). V was shortened by 3 bases and J by 0 bases, with 11 bases between the two germline ends. The CDR3 region has the DNA TGTGCCAGTAGTATCCTGAAGACAATGAACACTGAAGCTTTCTTT. This translates into CASSILKTMNTEAFF.

This chain connects TRBV11-2 to TRBJ2-1; D possibly corresponds to TRBD2 (5 bases). Trimming took off 5 bases at V and 8 bases at J, with 25 bases between the two ends. The CDR3 length is 17 residues. Per germline, CDR1 SGHAT and CDR2 FQNNGV. CDR3 loop: CASSPLGEGLHHDEQFF. The DNA of the CDR3 is TGTGCCAGCAGCCCGCTGGGCGAGGGCCTACACCACGATGAGCAGTTCTTC.

A note on this clone: One end of the junction fails to match germline, which may point to a read error. This chain connects TRBV6-5 to TRBJ2-7; 9 bases fit TRBD2. There are 13 residues in the CDR3. Germline V gene sequence: CDR1 MNHEY, CDR2 SVGAGI. DNA of the CDR3: TGTGCCAGCAGTTACTATGCTAGCGGGGTTCCCAAATTC. The encoded protein is CASSYYASGVPKF.

The chain uses TRBV29-1 and TRBJ2-7; 8 nucleotides match TRBD2. The trim removed 4 bases at V and 3 bases at J, leaving 8 bases unmatched. Germline V gene lookup returns CDR1 SQVTM and CDR2 ANQGSEA. This CDR3 region has 14 residues. CDR3 in amino acids: CSVGRTSTYYEQYF. The CDR3 DNA follows: TGCAGCGTTGGGCGGACTAGCACTTACTACGAGCAGTACTTC.

The chain employs TRBV9 and TRBJ1-2; 12 nucleotides agree with TRBD1. CDR1 and CDR2 (germline): SGDLS, YYNGEE. This CDR3 contains 15 residues. The ends lost 3 bases at V and 7 bases at J; junction bases unmatched: 7. DNA for the CDR3: TGTGCCAGCAGCGCACCGGGACAGGGGGCGGGTGGCTACACCTTC. Protein product: CASSAPGQGAGGYTF.

The rearrangement joins TRBV7-2 to TRBJ1-5; D unresolved. The CDR3 totals 14 residues. The germline V gene has CDR1 SGHTA and CDR2 FQGNSA. Trimming shortened V by 5 bases and J by 2 bases, and 10 bases separated the two germline ends. CDR3 nucleotides: TGTGCCAGCAGCCGAAACGGTGGCAATCAGCCCCAGCATTTT. Amino acids: CASSRNGGNQPQHF.

The chain couples TRBV28 to TRBJ2-1; TRBD2 matches at 7 bases. CDR1 is MDHEN and CDR2 is SYDVKM in the germline V gene. CDR3 length: 14 amino acids. The V and J ends lost 7 bases and 3 bases, in that order; junction bases with no gene match: 6. CDR3 sequence reads: CASKGRDYYNEQFF. The DNA for the CDR3 is TGTGCCAGCAAAGGCCGGGACTACTACAATGAGCAGTTCTTC.

V usage is TRBV25-1 and J usage is TRBJ2-1; D remains unclear. The V end was cut by 2 bases, the J end by 0 bases, with 11 bases between. The CDR3 length is 16 residues. CDR1 is MGHDK, CDR2 SYGVNS, per germline. CDR3 DNA: TGTGCCAGCAGTGAAGTAGCCCGTGGCTCCTACAATGAGCAGTTCTTC. Translating gives CASSEVARGSYNEQFF.

The rearrangement joins TRBV19 to TRBJ2-3; no reliable D call. From germline, CDR1 is LNHDA and CDR2 SQIVND (reference sequence). CDR3 length: 14 residues. V lost 3 bases, J lost 6 bases, and 13 bases lay in between. In nucleotides, the CDR3 is TGTGCCAGTAGTATCTCGCGGCTTAGCGATACGCAGTATTTT. Its translation: CASSISRLSDTQYF.

The rearrangement uses TRBV7-2 and TRBJ2-7; the match to TRBD2 covers 8 bases. The CDR3 runs to 15 residues. The junction had 5 bases not matched to a gene; V was cut back by 0 bases and J by 4 bases. Germline CDR1 reads SGHTA; CDR2 reads FQGNSA. The CDR3 loop is CASSLAGLDPYEQYF. For the CDR3, the DNA is TGTGCCAGCAGCTTAGCGGGACTAGATCCTTACGAGCAGTACTTC.

This clone was detected once. At one boundary the junction diverges from the germline segment, which might be a read error. The chain is built from TRBV5-4 and TRBJ1-1; weak D call: TRBD1 (5 bases). The CDR3 totals 12 residues. The germline V gene encodes CDR1 SGHNT and CDR2 YYREEE (reference sequence). CDR3 sequence: CLSGDGNTEAFF. The CDR3 region has the DNA TGCTTATCGGGGGACGGGAACACTGAAGCTTTCTTT.

This rearrangement joins TRBV28 to TRBJ1-1, with 7 bases lining up with TRBD1. J gave up 4 bases and V 2 bases, and 10 bases lay outside the gene matches. The CDR3 length is 16 residues. Per germline, CDR1 MDHEN and CDR2 SYDVKM. Written as DNA, the CDR3 is TGTGCCAGCAGTTTAGGACTCCCAGGGGGGGGCACTGAAGCTTTCTTT. Amino acid sequence: CASSLGLPGGGTEAFF.